The present T cell receptor beta chain was sequenced within a study of blood T cell repertoires in COVID-19 (dated by TCRdb to between 2020 and 2021). For the wider study: The collaborator samples originated in the United States, Italy and Spain and spanned the acute and convalescent phases of COVID-19. The material from the prospective study consisted of cDNA or gDNA derived from T cells, B-cell-depleted T cells, or PBMCs. The dataset comprised deeply sampled blood TCRbeta repertoires from subjects exposed to, actively infected with, or recovered from COVID-19. The repertoires were made available in a free public database intended to serve as a resource for research on the immune response to SARS-CoV-2. The samples were drawn from two sources: the first 160 participants of the ongoing ImmuneRACE study, and approximately 1,300 subjects contributed by 6 global collaborators. Sample metadata almost always included a de-identified subject ID, COVID-19 status, age in years and sex. Where available, HLA class I and class II types were taken from metadata supplied by the sample provider and were not determined by assay-based typing. Beyond this particular receptor, the publication reports: The quantity of clinical and demographic metadata differed by source and by participant and was supplied without curation.

A note on this clone: It lacks a known antigen. No per-base quality is available; no much larger clone lies one base away.

Each collaborating institution followed its own protocols to collect whole blood in K2EDTA tubes. For TCRbeta analysis, collaborators shipped samples in one of three forms: frozen whole blood, isolated PBMCs, or DNA extracted from either of those sample types. The CDR3 measures 15 amino acids from cysteine to phenylalanine. The read is trimmed to its CDR3 DNA, 45 bases read in frame from base 1. CDR1 is given as LNHDA and CDR2 as SQIVND, both from the germline V gene (reference sequence). V ends up 4 bases short and J 9 bases short, with an unmatched junction base count of 12. The immunoSEQ Assay, a bias-controlled multiplex PCR, was used to amplify TCRbeta CDR3 regions from genomic DNA. Regarding the original processing steps: The number of nucleated cells in each sample was estimated by amplification of reference gene primers within the assay. To quantify the absolute abundance of each unique TCRbeta CDR3 rearrangement, sequence reads were collapsed and filtered. For each sample, productive Simpson clonality was calculated as the square root of Simpson's diversity index over productive rearrangements. As stored in TCRdb, this immuneACCESS dataset retains in-frame rearrangements with V and J assigned. A fraction of the clones does not appear; measured against another copy, unresolved V genes explain less than half of the discrepancy, and the remainder lacks a known reason. From that table come the V and J calls and clone size; the DNA was used to work out D and trimming. This sample holds roughly 100,000 clones; about 89% were observed only once. The ten largest clones capture about 3.9% of the sample.

The TCR comes from a woman between 50 and 59 years old in a cohort sampled during active COVID-19. The receptor chain draws on TRBV19 and TRBJ2-1; a stretch of 7 junction bases matches TRBD1. Sequenced material: peripheral blood. The base sequence is TGTGCCAGTAGTAGAAGACAGGGCCGTGCCGGTGAGCAGTTCTTC. It codes for CASSRRQGRAGEQFF.